The 15 T cell receptor beta chains reported below all come from one sample, sequenced in a study of blood T cell repertoires in COVID-19. The assay was immunoSEQ multiplex PCR, and TCRdb's table has in-frame clones only and misses some. The sample records tens of thousands of clones, around 90% being singletons. Sequencing used peripheral blood. Receptor source: a human donor in a cohort sampled during active COVID-19.

The gene calls are TRBV4-1 and TRBJ2-2; TRBD1 aligns across 7 bases. Germline V gene lookup returns CDR1 MGHRA and CDR2 YSYEKL. Unmatched junction bases numbered 5, after V lost 6 bases and J lost 4 bases. The CDR3 extends over 14 amino acids. The CDR3 nucleotides are TGCGCCAGCAGTCTGGACAGGCGCACCGGGGAGCTGTTTTTT. Encoded protein: CASSLDRRTGELFF.

This clone appeared once. J is TRBJ2-2 and V is TRBV9; TRBD2 is a possible D gene (6 bases). The germline CDR1 and CDR2 sequences are SGDLS and YYNGEE. V lost 0 bases and J 0 bases, leaving 12 bases between the germline ends. The CDR3 covers 17 residues. The DNA for the CDR3 is TGTGCCAGCAGCGTAGGAGGGAGGCCCCCGAACACCGGGGAGCTGTTTTTT. Its protein product is CASSVGGRPPNTGELFF.

This chain uses TRBV27 with TRBJ1-4; 7 nucleotides align to TRBD1. The CDR3 loop spans 14 amino acids. Per germline, CDR1 MNHEY and CDR2 SMNVEV (reference sequence). The V and J ends lost 8 bases and 7 bases, in that order; junction bases with no gene match: 10. CDR3 amino acids: CASSRLAGGEKLFF. For the CDR3, the DNA is TGTGCCAGCTCTCGGTTGGCAGGGGGTGAAAAACTGTTTTTT. The whole variable domain, remainder taken from reference TRBV27 and TRBJ1-4, is EAQVTQNPRYLITVTGKKLTVTCSQNMNHEYMSWYRQDPGLGLRQIYYSMNVEVTDKGDVPEGYKVSRKEKRNFPLILESPSPNQTSLYFCASSRLAGGEKLFFGSGTQLSVL.

The V call is TRBV4-2, the J call TRBJ1-3; 8 bases are a match to TRBD1. V was clipped by 4 bases and J by 2 bases; unmatched bases: 7. The CDR3 contains 16 residues. Looked up from germline, CDR1 is LGHNA and CDR2 is YNFKEQ. CDR3: CASSREKGQAGNTIYF. CDR3 DNA sequence: TGTGCCAGCAGCCGCGAAAAGGGACAGGCTGGAAACACCATATATTTT.

This rearrangement joins TRBV27 to TRBJ2-4; no definite D call. Per germline, CDR1 MNHEY and CDR2 SMNVEV (reference sequence). V was clipped by 4 bases and J by 2 bases, with 6 bases between them. This CDR3 spans 13 amino acids. CDR3 residues: CASSSASKNIQYF. The CDR3 nucleotides are TGTGCCAGCAGTTCCGCGTCCAAAAACATTCAGTACTTC.

The J gene is TRBJ1-5, the V gene TRBV6-5; D gene uncertain. V gave up 0 bases and J gave up 3 bases, with 3 bases separating them. Germline V gives CDR1 MNHEY, CDR2 SVGAGI. The CDR3 loop spans 13 amino acids. This CDR3 reads CASSYSANQPQHF. The DNA for the CDR3 is TGTGCCAGCAGTTACTCGGCCAATCAGCCCCAGCATTTT.

The table lists this clone with a count of one. This chain joins TRBV7-9 and TRBJ2-5; D is possibly TRBD1 (6 bases). V was clipped by 2 bases and J by 1 base, with 14 bases between them. The CDR3 is made up of 16 amino acids. Germline V lookup: CDR1 SEHNR, CDR2 FQNEAQ (reference sequence). The CDR3 DNA reads TGTGCCAGCAGCTTACTGGACAGTAGAACCCAAGAGACCCAGTACTTC. Its protein product is CASSLLDSRTQETQYF.

Details on this clone: Relative to the germline gene, one junction end is altered; a read error may explain this. The rearrangement joins TRBV7-7 to TRBJ2-5, with 12 bases matching TRBD2. The germline gives CDR1 SSHAT, CDR2 FNYEAQ (reference sequence). The CDR3 extends over 17 amino acids. The CDR3 loop reads CASSLELAGGDQETQYF. The CDR3 region has the DNA TGTGCTAGCAGCTTAGAACTAGCGGGGGGCGACCAAGAGACCCAGTACTTC.

The chain is built from TRBV19 and TRBJ2-3, with TRBD2 matching 8 bases. Germline loops: CDR1 LNHDA, CDR2 SQIVND (reference sequence). The CDR3 sequence is 17 residues long. With V trimmed by 6 bases and J by 6 bases, 17 bases remained unmatched. CDR3 nucleotide sequence: TGTGCCAGTAGGGGGGGTTCGGTAGCGGGGTCCCTTGATACGCAGTATTTT. Translated: CASRGGSVAGSLDTQYF.

The chain is built from TRBV11-3 and TRBJ2-1, with 9 bases matching TRBD1. The germline V gene has CDR1 SGHNT and CDR2 YENEEA. The CDR3 length is 13 residues. With 5 bases clipped from V and 9 bases from J, the junction kept 5 bases outside the gene matches. This CDR3 reads CASSRDRAGEQFF. CDR3 bases: TGTGCCAGCAGCCGGGACAGGGCTGGTGAGCAGTTCTTC. Looking up the rest from reference TRBV11-3 and TRBJ2-1 gives the full variable domain: EAGVVQSPRYKIIEKKQPVAFWCNPISGHNTLYWYLQNLGQGPELLIRYENEEAVDDSQLPKDRFSAERLKGVDSTLKIQPAELGDSAVYLCASSRDRAGEQFFGPGTRLTVL.

The chain joins TRBV21-1 to TRBJ2-7; the table's D call, TRBD1, has no DNA check behind it. TRBV21-1 is an annotated pseudogene. The CDR3 is 13 residues long. The CDR3 region is CASAKQQSYEQYF. The CDR3 coding sequence is TGTGCCAGCGCCAAACAGCAATCCTACGAGCAGTACTTC.

This sequence joins TRBV5-1 and TRBJ1-2; 7 bases match TRBD1. The CDR3 consists of 14 residues. CDR1 SGHRS and CDR2 YFSETQ come from the germline V gene. J was trimmed by 2 bases and V by 1 base; bases with no gene match: 2. The CDR3 nucleotides read TGCGCCAGCAGCTTGTGGGACAGAAACTATGGCTACACCTTC. This translates into CASSLWDRNYGYTF.

V gene TRBV6-5 combines with J gene TRBJ2-7; 7 bases agree with TRBD1. The CDR3 spans 15 residues. Germline V gene lookup returns CDR1 MNHEY and CDR2 SVGAGI. V lost 5 bases, J lost 0 bases, and 7 bases stayed unmatched. CDR3 DNA sequence: TGTGCCAGCAGTCGACAGGGCCTCAGCTCCTACGAGCAGTACTTC. Translating gives CASSRQGLSSYEQYF.

A few counts support this clone. The genes are TRBV10-3 and TRBJ2-7, with 7 bases identical to TRBD1. Trimming at V came to 3 bases and at J to 2 bases, leaving 4 bases not matched to a gene. This CDR3 comprises 14 residues. Germline-derived CDR1 and CDR2 are ENHRY and SYGVKD. CDR3 DNA sequence: TGTGCCATCAGTGATCGGGACAGCACCTACGAGCAGTACTTC. It codes for CAISDRDSTYEQYF.

This clone has just a few counts. V is TRBV7-8 and J is TRBJ2-6, with D possibly being TRBD2 (6 bases). V lost 5 bases, J lost 0 bases, and 17 bases lay in between. The germline CDR1 and CDR2 sequences are SGHVS and FQNEAQ. The CDR3 is 18 amino acids. The CDR3 here is CASSIRDSQYSGANVLTF. CDR3 nucleotide sequence: TGTGCCAGCAGCATCCGGGACTCGCAATACTCTGGGGCCAACGTCCTGACTTTC.